The clone carrying this T cell receptor beta chain has only a few counts. V lost 0 bases and J lost 3, with 9 bases in between. CDR1 is KGHSH and CDR2 is LQKENI in the germline V gene. This CDR3 has 15 residues. This sample stems from a study of T cell changes during pregnancy in multiple sclerosis. Sequenced by immunoSEQ multiplex PCR; TCRdb stores in-frame clones only, minus some. The sample has around 69,000 clones, around 90% seen once. The chain employs TRBV18 and TRBJ1-3; D gene unclear. The clonotype was recovered from a female donor with multiple sclerosis, enrolled in a pregnancy study. Here the sequenced sample was peripheral blood, taken in the third trimester of pregnancy. CDR3 region: CASSPPSGVGNTIYF. The CDR3 coding sequence is TGTGCCAGCTCACCACCGTCAGGCGTTGGAAACACCATATATTTT. The entire variable domain, with the rest obtained from reference TRBV18 and TRBJ1-3, is as follows: NAGVMQNPRHLVRRRGQEARLRCSPMKGHSHVYWYRQLPEEGLKFMVYLQKENIIDESGMPKERFSAEFPKEGPSILRIQQVVRGDSAAYFCASSPPSGVGNTIYFGEGSWLTVV.